This entry lists 32 T cell receptor beta chains sequenced from one sample in a study of cytomegalovirus exposure and HLA in healthy donors. In the PCR, 60 Vbeta and 13 Jbeta primers were used. Profiled with immunoSEQ multiplex PCR; TCRdb holds only in-frame clones, not every one. The sample records around 150,000 clones, around four fifths being singletons. The sample comprised PBMCs. The source is a girl aged 2-9 years in good health and CMV-seropositive.

This clone turned up a few times. J is TRBJ2-7 and V is TRBV5-1, with TRBD2 matching over 11 bases. From germline, CDR1 is SGHRS and CDR2 YFSETQ. The CDR3 covers 15 residues. V dropped 2 bases and J dropped 2; count of bases not matched to a gene: 3. The CDR3 DNA reads TGCGCCAGCAGCTTTATAGCGGGAGGGCCCTACGAGCAGTACTTC. It is translated as CASSFIAGGPYEQYF.

The rearrangement links TRBV5-1 to TRBJ2-2, with unresolved D. The germline CDR1 and CDR2 sequences are SGHRS and YFSETQ. The CDR3 totals 13 residues. V was shortened by 1 base and J by 1 base, with 2 bases between the two germline ends. For the CDR3, the DNA is TGCGCCAGCAGCTTGCGGAACACCGGGGAGCTGTTTTTT. Residues: CASSLRNTGELFF.

The chain is built from TRBV27 and TRBJ2-3; 9 bases align to TRBD2. From germline, CDR1 is MNHEY and CDR2 SMNVEV (reference sequence). The CDR3 extends over 21 amino acids. After removal of 6 bases from V and 2 bases from J, the junction contained 24 bases not matched to a gene. In DNA form, the CDR3 reads TGTGCCAGCAGAACCGCTGTCGGGGAATTCGGCGGGAGGGGGATCACAGATACGCAGTATTTT. Its protein product is CASRTAVGEFGGRGITDTQYF.

The chain has TRBV6-1 and TRBJ2-7; D is perhaps TRBD1 (6 bases). V was clipped by 4 bases and J by 3 bases, with 13 bases between them. The CDR3 covers 14 residues. The germline V gene encodes CDR1 MNHNS and CDR2 SASEGT. The CDR3 DNA follows: TGTGCCAGCAGTGCCAGGGGCGGGTTCTACGAGCAGTACTTC. Protein sequence: CASSARGGFYEQYF.

V is TRBV7-8 and J is TRBJ1-3, with TRBD1 matching over 10 bases. The CDR3 has 16 amino acids. Looked up from germline, CDR1 is SGHVS and CDR2 is FQNEAQ. Trimming took 1 base from V and 4 from J; bases not matched to a gene: 4. CDR3: CASSLGQGARGNTIYF. CDR3 in DNA: TGTGCCAGCAGCTTAGGACAGGGGGCGCGAGGAAACACCATATATTTT.

The chain recombines TRBV6-5 with TRBJ2-1; TRBD2 is a possible D gene (6 bases). CDR1 and CDR2 from the germline V gene are MNHEY and SVGAGI. The CDR3 covers 13 residues. Trimming stripped 4 bases from V and 5 bases from J, with 9 bases between. In DNA form, the CDR3 reads TGTGCCAGCAGTTTCGGCGGGGACAATGAGCAGTTCTTC. It specifies CASSFGGDNEQFF.

The rearrangement links TRBV7-9 to TRBJ2-1; 8 bases fit TRBD2. Germline-derived CDR1 and CDR2 are SEHNR and FQNEAQ (reference sequence). J lost 3 bases, V lost 6 bases, and 13 bases had no gene match. CDR3 length: 17 residues. The DNA for the CDR3 is TGTGCCAGCAGACAGTCGATGCGAGCGGGGGACTACAATGAGCAGTTCTTC. Protein sequence: CASRQSMRAGDYNEQFF.

The rearrangement joins TRBV19 to TRBJ1-5, with 7 bases matching TRBD1. This CDR3 has 13 residues. Germline-derived CDR1 and CDR2 are LNHDA and SQIVND (reference sequence). V was clipped by 4 bases and J by 6 bases; unmatched bases: 3. CDR3 amino acids: CASSKGAVQPQHF. The DNA for the CDR3 is TGTGCCAGTAGTAAGGGGGCGGTTCAGCCCCAGCATTTT.

The chain recombines TRBV4-1 with TRBJ1-5, with TRBD1 matching over 12 bases. CDR1 MGHRA and CDR2 YSYEKL come from the germline V gene. The CDR3 totals 15 residues. V lost 6 bases to trimming and J lost 6 bases; unmatched junction nucleotides: 6. CDR3 residues: CASSTGQGAIQPQHF. The CDR3 DNA reads as TGCGCCAGCAGTACGGGACAGGGGGCGATTCAGCCCCAGCATTTT.

This sequence joins TRBV12-5 and TRBJ2-1; the match to TRBD2 covers 9 bases. This CDR3 is 17 amino acids long. Germline V CDR1 and CDR2: LGHNT, FRNRAP. V gave up 0 bases and J gave up 3 bases; unmatched junction bases: 6. The CDR3 is CASGLVQFSGSYNEQFF. In nucleotides, the CDR3 is TGTGCTAGTGGTTTGGTACAGTTTAGCGGGAGCTACAATGAGCAGTTCTTC.

The CDR3 nucleotides read TGTGCCTGTTCCCTAGGTCGGGACACTGAAGCTTTCTTT. Amino acids: CACSLGRDTEAFF. The gene calls are TRBV30 and TRBJ1-1; D gene unclear. The V and J ends lost 6 bases and 3 bases respectively, with 14 bases between them. There are 13 residues in the CDR3. Germline V CDR1 and CDR2: GTSNPN, SVGIG (reference sequence).

This chain connects TRBV4-1 to TRBJ2-5, with D perhaps matching TRBD2 (5 bases). Trimming stripped 4 bases from V and 2 bases from J, with 8 bases between. Germline lookup yields CDR1 MGHRA and CDR2 YSYEKL. The length of the CDR3 is 13 residues. The CDR3 region is CASSLQRQETQYF. CDR3 in DNA: TGCGCCAGCAGCCTCCAGCGGCAAGAGACCCAGTACTTC.

The chain carries TRBV28 and TRBJ1-2, with D possibly TRBD1 on 5 matching bases. Germline CDR1 and CDR2: MDHEN and SYDVKM. This CDR3 has 13 amino acids. V was trimmed by 4 bases and J by 4 bases, leaving 10 bases between them. The CDR3 spells CASSYGTSYGYTF. The CDR3 DNA sequence: TGTGCCAGCAGTTATGGGACTTCCTATGGCTACACCTTC.

This clone is a singleton in its sample. V usage is TRBV5-1 and J usage is TRBJ2-1, with 11 bases lining up with TRBD2. V lost 4 bases and J lost 3; bases outside the gene matches: 9. The CDR3 covers 17 residues. The germline CDR1 and CDR2 sequences are SGHRS and YFSETQ. CDR3 residues: CASSPVTSGVHYNEQFF. CDR3 in DNA: TGCGCCAGCAGCCCGGTGACTAGCGGGGTCCACTACAATGAGCAGTTCTTC.

This clone was seen more than once but under ten times. The V call is TRBV6-5, the J call TRBJ1-6; unclear D gene. CDR1 is MNHEY and CDR2 is SVGAGI in the germline V gene. This CDR3 has 12 amino acids. Between the trimmed V and J ends, which lost 4 bases and 10 bases, there was a span of 8 bases. The CDR3 nucleotides read TGTGCCAGCAGTTTTCGGGAATCACCCCTCCACTTT. Translated, it gives CASSFRESPLHF.

This clone has only one observation. This chain joins TRBV7-9 and TRBJ2-3; 11 bases match TRBD2. Losses at the gene ends were 5 bases for V and 7 bases for J; bases not matched to a gene: 17. The germline CDR1 and CDR2 sequences are SEHNR and FQNEAQ (reference sequence). This CDR3 is 18 amino acids long. The CDR3 coding sequence is TGTGCCAGCAGCCCGCCCAGGCTAGCGGGAGGTTCCATGAATACGCAGTATTTT. It is translated as CASSPPRLAGGSMNTQYF.

The chain couples TRBV6-5 to TRBJ1-2; D possibly corresponds to TRBD1 (5 bases). CDR3 length equals 14 residues. Looked up from germline, CDR1 is MNHEY and CDR2 is SVGAGI. V lost 11 bases and J 8 bases, leaving 24 bases between the germline ends. The CDR3 sequence is CAALGGGRRGGYTF. CDR3 nucleotide sequence: TGTGCCGCCCTTGGGGGAGGGCGGAGAGGAGGCTACACCTTC.

The chain couples TRBV2 to TRBJ1-2; 8 bases map to TRBD1. CDR3 length: 15 residues. CDR1 and CDR2 (germline): SNHLY, FYNNEI. Trimming took 6 bases from V and 4 from J; bases not matched to a gene: 10. The CDR3 reads CASRVNRGFGYGYTF. The CDR3 DNA follows: TGTGCCAGCAGGGTGAACAGGGGGTTCGGCTATGGCTACACCTTC.

This clone showed up just a few times. This chain links TRBV10-3 with TRBJ2-7; 7 bases line up with TRBD2. Per the germline V gene, CDR1 is ENHRY and CDR2 is SYGVKD. The CDR3 is 15 amino acids. Trimming took 11 bases from V and 2 from J; bases not matched to a gene: 15. CDR3 in DNA: TGTGCCGTTGGGGGGGAGGGTGGCTTGGCCTACGAGCAGTACTTC. This codes for CAVGGEGGLAYEQYF.

V and J are TRBV5-5 and TRBJ2-7; TRBD2 matches at 7 bases. Germline V gene sequence: CDR1 SGHKS, CDR2 YYEKEE (reference sequence). The length of the CDR3 is 16 residues. Unmatched junction bases numbered 13, after V lost 4 bases and J lost 3 bases. Here the CDR3 reads CASSPSRQGLHYEQYF. CDR3 nucleotide sequence: TGTGCCAGCAGCCCTTCCCGGCAGGGACTACACTACGAGCAGTACTTC.

The chain recombines TRBV15 with TRBJ1-4; weak D call: TRBD1 (6 bases). The germline CDR1 and CDR2 sequences are LNHNV and YYDKDF (reference sequence). The CDR3 contains 17 residues. The V end lost 1 base, the J end lost 3 bases, and 15 bases lay between the germline ends. CDR3 residues: CATSRVLSAGANEKLFF. The DNA of the CDR3 is TGTGCCACCAGCAGAGTCTTGTCAGCAGGGGCTAATGAAAAACTGTTTTTT.

The chain has TRBV2 and TRBJ2-1, with D unclear. V shed 6 bases and J shed 9 bases, with 3 bases lying between them. The CDR3 has 9 residues. Germline V lookup: CDR1 SNHLY, CDR2 FYNNEI. CDR3 sequence (DNA): TGTGCCAGCAGGGCTGAGCAGTTCTTC. It specifies CASRAEQFF.

The J gene is TRBJ1-5, the V gene TRBV28; 7 nucleotides align to TRBD1. V was pared by 3 bases and J by 4 bases, with 6 bases of the junction left unmatched. Germline-derived CDR1 and CDR2 are MDHEN and SYDVKM. This CDR3 is 15 amino acids long. This chain's CDR3 is CASSFIGQANQPQHF. The DNA of the CDR3 is TGTGCCAGCAGTTTTATCGGACAGGCGAATCAGCCCCAGCATTTT.

The chain joins TRBV2 to TRBJ2-4; 7 bases line up with TRBD1. V lost 3 bases to trimming and J lost 8 bases; unmatched junction nucleotides: 7. The CDR3 totals 14 residues. Germline V gene sequence: CDR1 SNHLY, CDR2 FYNNEI. In nucleotides, the CDR3 is TGTGCCAGCAGTGATAGGAAGGGGGCGGACATTCAGTACTTC. This gives the protein CASSDRKGADIQYF.

The chain joins TRBV5-4 to TRBJ2-1; TRBD2 is a possible D gene (5 bases). This CDR3 region has 15 residues. Trimming removed 4 bases at V and 4 bases at J, with 15 bases between. The germline CDR1 and CDR2 sequences are SGHNT and YYREEE (reference sequence). CDR3 in amino acids: CASSASGLRYNEQFF. The CDR3 region has the DNA TGTGCCAGCAGCGCAAGCGGACTCCGATACAATGAGCAGTTCTTC.

The chain is built from TRBV28 and TRBJ2-1; TRBD2 agrees at 16 bases. Germline assignment: CDR1 MDHEN and CDR2 SYDVKM. CDR3 length equals 18 residues. V was pared by 7 bases and J by 8 bases, with 14 bases of the junction left unmatched. The CDR3 DNA follows: TGTGCCAGCACCACAGAGGGACTAGCGGGAGGGGAAGGGGATGAGCAGTTCTTC. Its protein is CASTTEGLAGGEGDEQFF. The variable domain in full, with the rest retrieved from reference TRBV28 and TRBJ2-1, is DVKVTQSSRYLVKRTGEKVFLECVQDMDHENMFWYRQDPGLGLRLIYFSYDVKMKEKGDIPEGYSVSREKKERFSLILESASTNQTSMYLCASTTEGLAGGEGDEQFFGPGTRLTVL.

The chain is built from TRBV5-1 and TRBJ2-7; D ambiguous. Trimming shortened V by 0 bases and J by 2 bases, and 9 bases separated the two germline ends. The germline V gene has CDR1 SGHRS and CDR2 YFSETQ. CDR3 size: 14 residues. The chain's CDR3 is CASSLELPPYEQYF. The DNA of the CDR3 is TGCGCCAGCAGCTTGGAGCTCCCTCCCTACGAGCAGTACTTC.

This clone has more than one count but fewer than ten. The rearrangement links TRBV30 to TRBJ1-1; no firm D call. The germline CDR1 and CDR2 sequences are GTSNPN and SVGIG (reference sequence). The germline V and J ends were trimmed by 2 bases and 5 bases, with 9 bases remaining between them. CDR3 length: 12 residues. The CDR3 loop reads CAWSRQATEAFF. The CDR3 nucleotides are TGTGCCTGGAGTAGGCAGGCTACTGAAGCTTTCTTT.

CDR3 sequence reads: CARASDYINEQFF. The DNA for the CDR3 is TGTGCCAGAGCTTCGGACTACATCAATGAGCAGTTCTTC. The chain carries TRBV7-8 and TRBJ2-1; D is possibly TRBD2 (6 bases). The CDR3 contains 13 residues. Germline-derived CDR1 and CDR2 are SGHVS and FQNEAQ. Trimming removed 9 bases from V and 6 bases from J, with 15 bases in between.

The chain's CDR3 is CASINSDRDQETQYF. For the CDR3, the DNA is TGTGCCAGCATTAACAGTGACAGGGACCAAGAGACCCAGTACTTC. This chain joins TRBV6-7 and TRBJ2-5; 7 bases map to TRBD1. TRBV6-7 is annotated as an ORF whose role is uncertain. The trim removed 7 bases at V and 0 bases at J, leaving 8 bases unmatched. The CDR3 has 15 residues.

This rearrangement joins TRBV5-1 to TRBJ1-1, with TRBD1 identical over 10 bases. CDR3 size: 15 residues. From germline, CDR1 is SGHRS and CDR2 YFSETQ. Trimming cost V 3 bases and J 4 bases; bases outside gene matches: 6. This CDR3 is CASSWRQGAVTEAFF. The CDR3 DNA sequence: TGCGCCAGCAGCTGGAGACAGGGGGCGGTCACTGAAGCTTTCTTT.

This clone has just a few counts. One end of the junction varies from germline; a read error may be responsible. V usage is TRBV6-1 and J usage is TRBJ2-5; 7 bases are a match to TRBD2. Germline CDR1 and CDR2: MNHNS and SASEGT. This CDR3 is 15 amino acids long. The CDR3 DNA sequence: TGTGCCGGCAGGGCAGGCGGGGGAATCTGGGAGACCCAGTACTTC. Amino acids: CAGRAGGGIWETQYF.